This is a list of T cell receptor beta chains from one sample in a study of OX40 agonist ivuxolimab in advanced cancers. Sequenced by immunoSEQ multiplex PCR; TCRdb stores in-frame clones only, minus some. The sample yields roughly 15,000 clones, around nine tenths seen once. Here the sequenced sample was CD4+ or CD8+ T cells sorted from blood, taken in a trial of the OX40 agonist ivuxolimab. The source of these receptors is an adult with an advanced solid tumor such as melanoma, head and neck, liver or kidney cancer. Both conserved end residues are part of each CDR3. A D gene is named only where the DNA matches it firmly.

V gene	J gene	D gene	CDR3 DNA	CDR3 protein
TRBV6-5	TRBJ1-1	-	TGTGCCAGCAGTTACTCTTGGGCAGGGCGGGGGACTGAAGCTTTCTTT	CASSYSWAGRGTEAFF
TRBV2	TRBJ1-2	TRBD1	TGTGCCAGCATGCGACAGGGGGACTATGGCTACACCTTC	CASMRQGDYGYTF
TRBV27	TRBJ2-7	-	TGTGCCAGCAGCTTCCAGGCCCAGGCGGCCTACGAGCAGTACTTC	CASSFQAQAAYEQYF
TRBV10-2	TRBJ1-2	-	TGCGCCAGCAGGTGGACAACTGGGGCCTATGGCTACACCTTC	CASRWTTGAYGYTF
TRBV6-5	TRBJ1-2	-	TGTGCCAGCAGTTACTCGGGACAAGGACTCGGTGGCTACACCTTC	CASSYSGQGLGGYTF
TRBV5-4	TRBJ1-6	TRBD1	TGTGCCAGCAGCTTTTCGGGACAGGCTAATTCACCCCTCCACTTT	CASSFSGQANSPLHF
TRBV29-1	TRBJ2-1	TRBD2	TGCAGCGTTGAGGCAGCCGGGACTAGCTACGATGAGCAGTTCTTC	CSVEAAGTSYDEQFF
TRBV2	TRBJ1-5	-	TGTGCCAGCAGTGAGGGTGGCGGAACGACAAATCAGCCCCAGCATTTT	CASSEGGGTTNQPQHF
TRBV7-8	TRBJ1-1	-	TGTGCCAGCAGCTTACTTTCGGCAGGGTTGAACACTGAAGCTTTCTTT	CASSLLSAGLNTEAFF
TRBV5-1	TRBJ2-4	-	TGCGCCAGCAGCCCCAGGGGAGTGAGCAACATTCAGTACTTC	CASSPRGVSNIQYF
TRBV5-6	TRBJ2-7	-	TGTGCCAGCAGCTTGTTCGGCAGGGGAGAAACCCACGAGCAGTACTTC	CASSLFGRGETHEQYF